What follows are 21 T cell receptor beta chains derived from one specimen sequenced in a study of post-analysis software for immune sequencing data. Study outcomes and limitations: A few TRBV segments were significantly more frequent in patients than in controls. TRBV5-6, TRBV5-1 and TRBV20-1 were among these segments.

cDNA libraries of TCR beta carried unique molecular identifiers. TCRdb fed the PCR reads into MiXCR, producing one record per CDR3 protein. The table lists hundreds of thousands of distinct CDR3 sequences, about 32% of them singletons. Antigens of these TCRs are unknown. The specimen sequenced was blood. All receptors derive from a girl under 18 with multiple sclerosis.

This chain joins TRBV5-5 and TRBJ2-3; the D is unclear. Germline loops: CDR1 SGHKS, CDR2 YYEKEE (reference sequence). The CDR3 runs 15 residues. The V and J ends lost 4 bases and 2 bases respectively, with 14 bases between them. The CDR3 region is CASSLPRTNTDTQYF. Here the CDR3 DNA reads TGTGCCAGCAGCCTACCTAGGACGAACACAGATACGCAGTATTTT.

The chain carries TRBV5-1 and TRBJ1-2; 7 bases agree with TRBD1. The V and J ends lost 0 bases and 9 bases, in that order; junction bases with no gene match: 11. The CDR3 sequence is 15 residues long. Looked up from germline, CDR1 is SGHRS and CDR2 is YFSETQ. The CDR3 region has the DNA TGCGCCAGCAGCTTGGAGGGACAGAACCCCCTGAGCTACACCTTC. Its translation is CASSLEGQNPLSYTF.

V and J are TRBV7-8 and TRBJ1-2; 7 nucleotides agree with TRBD1. The CDR3 spans 14 residues. Germline CDR1 SGHVS, CDR2 FQNEAQ. Losses at the gene ends were 10 bases for V and 6 bases for J; bases not matched to a gene: 14. Here the CDR3 reads CATSGEGQRDGYTF. The CDR3 DNA reads as TGTGCCACATCAGGAGAGGGACAGCGGGATGGCTACACCTTC.

This chain links TRBV4-3 with TRBJ2-5; D gene ambiguous. V lost 1 base and J lost 0, with 9 bases in between. CDR3 size: 15 residues. Looked up from germline, CDR1 is LGHNA and CDR2 is YSLEER. CDR3 region: CASSQGARNQETQYF. DNA for the CDR3: TGCGCCAGCAGCCAAGGGGCCCGTAACCAAGAGACCCAGTACTTC.

The V call is TRBV7-9, the J call TRBJ2-1, with 13 bases matching TRBD2. The V and J ends lost 10 bases and 6 bases, in that order; junction bases with no gene match: 3. Germline values: CDR1 SEHNR, CDR2 FQNEAQ (reference sequence). The length of the CDR3 is 13 residues. CDR3 amino acids: CATRLAGGNEQFF. For the CDR3, the DNA is TGTGCCACCAGACTAGCGGGGGGCAATGAGCAGTTCTTC. Supplemented by reference TRBV7-9 and TRBJ2-1, the full variable domain reads DTGVSQNPRHKITKRGQNVTFRCDPISEHNRLYWYRQTLGQGPEFLTYFQNEAQLEKSRLLSDRFSAERPKGSFSTLEIQRTEQGDSAMYLCATRLAGGNEQFFGPGTRLTVL.

This rearrangement joins TRBV2 to TRBJ1-5; 7 positions match TRBD1. J was trimmed by 1 base and V by 6 bases; bases with no gene match: 6. CDR3 length equals 15 residues. Germline V gives CDR1 SNHLY, CDR2 FYNNEI. Here the CDR3 DNA reads TGTGCCAGCAGGGAGAGGGGGCCAAGCAATCAGCCCCAGCATTTT. It specifies CASRERGPSNQPQHF.

Only a few counts were recorded for this clonotype. The rearrangement uses TRBV19 and TRBJ2-3, with 12 bases identical to TRBD1. The germline gives CDR1 LNHDA, CDR2 SQIVND (reference sequence). There are 18 residues in the CDR3. V was pared by 7 bases and J by 4 bases, with 15 bases of the junction left unmatched. CDR3 sequence reads: CASNMISSGTGGADTQYF. DNA for the CDR3: TGTGCCAGTAACATGATCAGTTCCGGGACAGGGGGCGCAGATACGCAGTATTTT.

This clonotype turned up a few times. V is TRBV5-1 and J is TRBJ2-7; TRBD2 agrees at 7 bases. This CDR3 comprises 16 residues. With 4 bases clipped from V and 1 base from J, the junction kept 11 bases outside the gene matches. CDR1 is SGHRS and CDR2 is YFSETQ in the germline V gene. CDR3 in amino acids: CASSPQPSGGSYEQYF. CDR3 DNA sequence: TGCGCCAGCAGCCCTCAACCTAGCGGTGGGTCCTACGAGCAGTACTTC.

This CDR3 reads CATSRDSPPSEQFF. DNA of the CDR3: TGTGCCACCAGCAGAGATTCCCCGCCAAGTGAGCAGTTCTTC. The chain links TRBV15 to TRBJ2-1; no firm D call. The V gene lost 0 bases and the J gene lost 9 bases, with 12 bases spanning the gap. The CDR3 is 14 residues long. The germline CDR1 and CDR2 sequences are LNHNV and YYDKDF (reference sequence).

There are a few counts of this clonotype. This sequence joins TRBV7-8 and TRBJ1-5; D is unresolved. Germline-derived CDR1 and CDR2 are SGHVS and FQNEAQ. CDR3 length equals 16 residues. Trimming stripped 2 bases from V and 2 bases from J, with 13 bases between. The CDR3 loop reads CASSLSRAGGNQPQHF. The CDR3 DNA reads as TGTGCCAGCAGCTTAAGCCGCGCGGGTGGCAATCAGCCCCAGCATTTT.

The chain is built from TRBV9 and TRBJ1-2, with D possibly TRBD1 on 6 matching bases. Germline CDR1 is SGDLS and CDR2 is YYNGEE. The CDR3 spans 12 residues. V dropped 4 bases and J dropped 7 bases, with 11 bases sitting between them. The DNA of the CDR3 is TGTGCCAGCAGCCCCAGGGGCGCTGGCTACACCTTC. Amino acid sequence: CASSPRGAGYTF.

This clonotype appeared a few times. The CDR3: CASSSYDSYEQYF. CDR3 nucleotide sequence: TGTGCCAGCAGCTCTTACGATTCCTACGAGCAGTACTTC. This rearrangement joins TRBV12-3 or TRBV12-4 to TRBJ2-7; D gene unclear. Deletions cut 6 bases from V and 1 base from J, with 10 bases between. This CDR3 is built from 13 residues.

There are a few counts of this clonotype. The rearrangement links TRBV24-1 to TRBJ2-1, with D tentatively TRBD2 (5 bases). The ends were cut back, 0 bases at V and 7 bases at J, with 15 bases in the middle. CDR3 length: 16 residues. Germline CDR1 reads KGHDR; CDR2 reads SFDVKD. CDR3: CATSDLPLFGENEQFF. CDR3 nucleotides: TGTGCCACCAGTGATTTGCCACTTTTCGGGGAGAATGAGCAGTTCTTC.

There are a few counts of this clonotype. The J gene is TRBJ2-7, the V gene TRBV7-2; D gene ambiguous. CDR1 is SGHTA and CDR2 is FQGNSA in the germline V gene. V was trimmed by 5 bases and J by 2 bases, leaving 19 bases between them. CDR3 size: 16 residues. The CDR3, as DNA: TGTGCCAGCAGCCCAGTGGGGTCGGGTGGAACCTACGAGCAGTACTTC. This encodes CASSPVGSGGTYEQYF.

The chain couples TRBV6-5 to TRBJ2-7; no clear D gene. The CDR3 runs to 15 residues. Germline CDR1 reads MNHEY; CDR2 reads SVGAGI. Trimming took off 4 bases at V and 5 bases at J, with 18 bases between the two ends. CDR3 residues: CASSCSGGGDHEQYF. The CDR3, as DNA: TGTGCCAGCAGTTGCTCGGGCGGCGGCGACCACGAGCAGTACTTC.

The chain recombines TRBV29-1 with TRBJ2-2; D possibly corresponds to TRBD2 (6 bases). Deletions cut 5 bases from V and 7 bases from J, with 17 bases between. In germline, CDR1 is SQVTM, CDR2 ANQGSEA. This CDR3 is built from 14 residues. CDR3 in amino acids: CSVLLRDRGGELFF. In DNA, the CDR3 is TGCAGCGTTCTCCTGCGGGATCGAGGCGGGGAGCTGTTTTTT.

The chain recombines TRBV9 with TRBJ2-7, with D perhaps TRBD1 or TRBD2 (5 bases each). Germline V gene sequence: CDR1 SGDLS, CDR2 YYNGEE. V dropped 3 bases and J dropped 3 bases, with 13 bases sitting between them. The CDR3 loop spans 14 amino acids. This chain's CDR3 is CASSAWDGNYEQYF. CDR3 sequence (DNA): TGTGCCAGCAGCGCCTGGGACGGCAACTACGAGCAGTACTTC.

This clonotype has a count of ten or more. J is TRBJ2-7 and V is TRBV6-6; D ambiguous. Trimming left V 0 bases short and J 3 bases short, with 3 bases between. CDR3 length: 12 amino acids. Germline V gene sequence: CDR1 MNHNY, CDR2 SVGAGI (reference sequence). The CDR3 coding sequence is TGTGCCAGCAGTTACTCGAACTACGAGCAGTACTTC. Amino acid sequence: CASSYSNYEQYF.

In its sample, this clonotype was seen a few times. This chain connects TRBV29-1 to TRBJ2-7; tentatively, D is TRBD2 (7 bases). Per germline, CDR1 SQVTM and CDR2 ANQGSEA. This CDR3 is 12 amino acids long. The V end lost 7 bases, the J end lost 0 bases, and 10 bases lay between the germline ends. The CDR3 DNA is TGCAGCGCAGGGGAGGGCTCCTACGAGCAGTACTTC. Its translation: CSAGEGSYEQYF.

This clonotype came up a few times. This chain connects TRBV5-1 to TRBJ1-6, with TRBD1 as a possible D gene (5 bases). Germline assignment: CDR1 SGHRS and CDR2 YFSETQ. The CDR3 is 16 residues long. Trimming left V 5 bases short and J 6 bases short, with 18 bases between. Here the CDR3 reads CASSSDGTFFNSPLHF. The CDR3 DNA reads TGCGCCAGCAGTTCGGACGGGACCTTCTTTAATTCACCCCTCCACTTT.

The genes are TRBV6-6 and TRBJ1-1, with D uncertain. Germline CDR1 MNHNY, CDR2 SVGAGI (reference sequence). Trimming shortened V by 6 bases and J by 3 bases, and 14 bases separated the two germline ends. The CDR3 runs 14 residues. Here the CDR3 reads CASSRPGRDTEAFF. In nucleotides, the CDR3 is TGTGCCAGCAGCCGGCCCGGCCGGGACACTGAAGCTTTCTTT.